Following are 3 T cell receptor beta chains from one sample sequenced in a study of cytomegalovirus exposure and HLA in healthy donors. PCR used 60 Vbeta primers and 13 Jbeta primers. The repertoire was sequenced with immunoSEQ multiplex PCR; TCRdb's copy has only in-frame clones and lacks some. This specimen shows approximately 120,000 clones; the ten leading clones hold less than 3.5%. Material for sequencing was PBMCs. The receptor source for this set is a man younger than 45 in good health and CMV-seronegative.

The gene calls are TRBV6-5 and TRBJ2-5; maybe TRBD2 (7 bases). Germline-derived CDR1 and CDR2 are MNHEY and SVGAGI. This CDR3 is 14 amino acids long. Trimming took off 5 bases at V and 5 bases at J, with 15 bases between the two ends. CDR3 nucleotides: TGTGCCAGCAGTCCGTTCGGGGGGCCGGAGACCCAGTACTTC. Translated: CASSPFGGPETQYF.

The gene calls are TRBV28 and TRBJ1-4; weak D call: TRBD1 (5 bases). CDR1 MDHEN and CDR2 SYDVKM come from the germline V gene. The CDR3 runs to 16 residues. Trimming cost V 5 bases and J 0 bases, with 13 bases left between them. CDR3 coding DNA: TGTGCCAGCAGTCCCCGTCGGGGGGCAACTAATGAAAAACTGTTTTTT. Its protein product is CASSPRRGATNEKLFF.

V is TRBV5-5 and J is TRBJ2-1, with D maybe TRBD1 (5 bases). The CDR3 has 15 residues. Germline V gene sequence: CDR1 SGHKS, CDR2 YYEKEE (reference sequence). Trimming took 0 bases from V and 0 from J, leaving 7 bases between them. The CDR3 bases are TGTGCCAGCAGCTTGGAGCAGGGCTCCTACAATGAGCAGTTCTTC. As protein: CASSLEQGSYNEQFF.